This entry features one TCR beta chain sequence. Trimming stripped 6 bases from V and 4 bases from J, with 21 bases between. Germline-derived CDR1 and CDR2 are SNHLY and FYNNEI. The CDR3 is 16 amino acids. The data were produced by immunoSEQ multiplex PCR, yet TCRdb's version contains in-frame clones alone and is incomplete. The sample holds 150,000 to 200,000 clones, around 93% seen once. The record originates from a study of control samples from healthy donors and cancer patients. This sequence originates from a woman in her sixties or seventies in good health. The specimen sequenced was blood. This chain connects TRBV2 to TRBJ1-2, with D possibly being TRBD1 (6 bases). The CDR3 here is CASSGPPGQRSYGYTF. For the CDR3, the DNA is TGTGCCAGCAGCGGACCTCCGGGACAAAGAAGCTATGGCTACACCTTC.